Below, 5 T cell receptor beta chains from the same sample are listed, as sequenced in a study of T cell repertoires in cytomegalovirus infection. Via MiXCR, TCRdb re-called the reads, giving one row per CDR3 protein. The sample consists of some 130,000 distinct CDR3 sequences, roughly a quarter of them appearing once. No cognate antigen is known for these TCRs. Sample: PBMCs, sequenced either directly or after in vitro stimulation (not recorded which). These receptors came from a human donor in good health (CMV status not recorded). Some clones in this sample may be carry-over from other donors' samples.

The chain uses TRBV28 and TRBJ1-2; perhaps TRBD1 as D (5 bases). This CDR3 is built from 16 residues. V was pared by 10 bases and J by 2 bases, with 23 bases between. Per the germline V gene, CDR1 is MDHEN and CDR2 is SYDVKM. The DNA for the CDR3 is TGTGCCACAGACCGCGGGGAGGGGCCCAAGAACTATGGCTACACCTTC. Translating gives CATDRGEGPKNYGYTF.

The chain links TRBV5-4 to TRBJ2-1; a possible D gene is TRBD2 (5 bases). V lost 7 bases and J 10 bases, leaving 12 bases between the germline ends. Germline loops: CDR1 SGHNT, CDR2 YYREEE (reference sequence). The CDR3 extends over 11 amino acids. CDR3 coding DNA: TGTGCCAGCTTTGGAGGAGGCGAGCAGTTCTTC. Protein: CASFGGGEQFF. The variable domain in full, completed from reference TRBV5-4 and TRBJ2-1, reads ETGVTQSPTHLIKTRGQQVTLRCSSQSGHNTVSWYQQALGQGPQFIFQYYREEENGRGNFPPRFSGLQFPNYSSELNVNALELDDSALYLCASFGGGEQFFGPGTRLTVL.

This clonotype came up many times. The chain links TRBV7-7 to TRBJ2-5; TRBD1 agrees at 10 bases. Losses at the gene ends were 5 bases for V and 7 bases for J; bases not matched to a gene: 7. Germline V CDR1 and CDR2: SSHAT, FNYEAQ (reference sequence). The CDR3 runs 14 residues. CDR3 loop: CASSAGTGVGTQYF. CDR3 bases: TGTGCCAGCAGCGCCGGGACAGGGGTGGGGACCCAGTACTTC.

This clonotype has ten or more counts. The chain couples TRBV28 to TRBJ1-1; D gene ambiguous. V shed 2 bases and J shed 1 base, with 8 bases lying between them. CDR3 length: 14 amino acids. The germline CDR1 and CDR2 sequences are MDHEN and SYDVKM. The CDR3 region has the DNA TGTGCCAGCAGTTTAGGCGGCCCGAACACTGAAGCTTTCTTT. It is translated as CASSLGGPNTEAFF. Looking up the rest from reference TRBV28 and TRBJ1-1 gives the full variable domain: DVKVTQSSRYLVKRTGEKVFLECVQDMDHENMFWYRQDPGLGLRLIYFSYDVKMKEKGDIPEGYSVSREKKERFSLILESASTNQTSMYLCASSLGGPNTEAFFGQGTRLTVV.

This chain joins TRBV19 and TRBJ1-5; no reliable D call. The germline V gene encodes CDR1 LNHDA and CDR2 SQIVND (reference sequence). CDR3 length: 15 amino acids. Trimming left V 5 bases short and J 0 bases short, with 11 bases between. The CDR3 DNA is TGTGCCAGTAGTGTAGGTGGCCTTAGCAATCAGCCCCAGCATTTT. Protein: CASSVGGLSNQPQHF.